These 17 T cell receptor beta chains were all obtained from the same sample, sequenced in a study of cytomegalovirus exposure and HLA in healthy donors. PCR involved 60 Vbeta and 13 Jbeta primers. Profiled with immunoSEQ multiplex PCR; TCRdb holds only in-frame clones, not every one. The sample includes about 70,000 clones. The sequenced material came from PBMCs. The receptor set was obtained from a woman between 25 and 40 years old in good health and CMV-seronegative.

V usage is TRBV19 and J usage is TRBJ1-1; D perhaps matches TRBD1 (6 bases). V was trimmed by 10 bases and J by 3 bases, leaving 12 bases between them. The CDR3 has 12 residues. Germline V lookup: CDR1 LNHDA, CDR2 SQIVND (reference sequence). CDR3 region: CATDRRDTEAFF. The CDR3 bases are TGTGCCACTGACAGGCGGGACACTGAAGCTTTCTTT.

As for this clone: At one end, the junction sequence differs from germline, possibly due to a read error. J is TRBJ1-2 and V is TRBV28; 9 bases fit TRBD1. The CDR3 runs to 13 residues. Germline V CDR1 and CDR2: MDHEN, SYDVKM. As DNA, the CDR3 is TGTGCCAGCAGTTTAGGACAGGGGCCAACCCTAAGCTTC. As protein: CASSLGQGPTLSF.

The chain joins TRBV5-1 to TRBJ1-3, with D possibly TRBD1 on 5 matching bases. This CDR3 comprises 16 residues. CDR1 is SGHRS, CDR2 YFSETQ, per germline. Deletions cut 0 bases from V and 0 bases from J, with 10 bases between. The CDR3 protein is CASSLVGGSSGNTIYF. The DNA for the CDR3 is TGCGCCAGCAGCTTGGTGGGGGGGAGCTCTGGAAACACCATATATTTT.

V is TRBV5-1 and J is TRBJ1-5; TRBD1 matches at 12 bases. The CDR3 is made up of 14 amino acids. CDR1 and CDR2 from the germline V gene are SGHRS and YFSETQ. J was trimmed by 7 bases and V by 3 bases; bases with no gene match: 2. CDR3 coding DNA: TGCGCCAGCAGCTCCGGGACAGGGGGCCAGCCCCAGCATTTT. Translating it yields CASSSGTGGQPQHF. The full variable domain, completed using reference TRBV5-1 and TRBJ1-5, is KAGVTQTPRYLIKTRGQQVTLSCSPISGHRSVSWYQQTPGQGLQFLFEYFSETQRNKGNFPGRFSGRQFSNSRSEMNVSTLELGDSALYLCASSSGTGGQPQHFGDGTRLSIL.

The chain recombines TRBV6-5 with TRBJ1-1; 9 bases align to TRBD1. This CDR3 has 15 amino acids. Germline CDR1 reads MNHEY; CDR2 reads SVGAGI. With 0 bases clipped from V and 4 bases from J, the junction kept 3 bases outside the gene matches. This chain's CDR3 is CASSYSGTGSTEAFF. The CDR3 DNA follows: TGTGCCAGCAGTTACTCAGGGACAGGGAGCACTGAAGCTTTCTTT.

V gene TRBV6-6 combines with J gene TRBJ2-3; 8 bases are shared with TRBD1. The J segment lost 3 bases and the V segment lost 2 bases, leaving 4 bases of the junction unmatched. Germline-derived CDR1 and CDR2 are MNHNY and SVGAGI (reference sequence). The CDR3 length is 15 residues. CDR3 in DNA: TGTGCCAGCAGTTACCGGACAGGGTGGACAGATACGCAGTATTTT. Its translation is CASSYRTGWTDTQYF.

The chain combines TRBV6-5 with TRBJ1-1; 8 positions agree with TRBD1. This CDR3 comprises 16 residues. Germline CDR1 and CDR2: MNHEY and SVGAGI. Unmatched junction bases numbered 16, after V lost 2 bases and J lost 11 bases. The CDR3 spells CASSYAAGQGARRAFF. CDR3 coding DNA: TGTGCCAGCAGTTACGCCGCAGGGCAGGGGGCTAGAAGGGCTTTCTTT.

The chain couples TRBV6-6 to TRBJ2-7, with 9 bases matching TRBD2. CDR3 size: 14 residues. The germline CDR1 and CDR2 sequences are MNHNY and SVGAGI (reference sequence). With V trimmed by 11 bases and J by 5 bases, 13 bases remained unmatched. CDR3 DNA sequence: TGTGCCTCAAACCCCCGACTAGCGGTGAACGAGCAGTACTTC. This gives the protein CASNPRLAVNEQYF.

This chain links TRBV6-6 with TRBJ2-7; D is possibly TRBD2 (6 bases). This CDR3 comprises 15 residues. CDR1 and CDR2 from the germline V gene are MNHNY and SVGAGI (reference sequence). With 5 bases removed from V and 2 bases from J, the gap between germline ends came to 16 bases. The CDR3 reads CASSSTGRGTYEQYF. Written as DNA, the CDR3 is TGTGCCAGCAGTAGCACCGGGAGAGGTACCTACGAGCAGTACTTC.

The rearrangement uses TRBV6-6 and TRBJ2-1; D is possibly TRBD2 (6 bases). Trimming cost V 7 bases and J 5 bases, with 15 bases left between them. Looked up from germline, CDR1 is MNHNY and CDR2 is SVGAGI (reference sequence). CDR3 length: 14 amino acids. The CDR3 is CASTGSPPDNEQFF. The CDR3 DNA reads TGTGCCAGCACCGGGAGCCCTCCCGACAATGAGCAGTTCTTC.

The CDR3 sequence is CASSLTGTGASGFPFF. CDR3 DNA sequence: TGTGCCAGCAGCTTAACCGGGACAGGAGCTTCAGGATTCCCTTTCTTT. V and J are TRBV11-2 and TRBJ1-1, with TRBD1 matching 8 bases. This CDR3 comprises 16 residues. Unmatched junction bases numbered 17, after V lost 2 bases and J lost 12 bases. CDR1 is SGHAT, CDR2 FQNNGV, per germline.

The chain joins TRBV19 to TRBJ1-5; 9 nucleotides line up with TRBD1. Germline-derived CDR1 and CDR2 are LNHDA and SQIVND (reference sequence). This CDR3 spans 17 amino acids. J lost 7 bases, V lost 8 bases, and 18 bases had no gene match. CDR3 in DNA: TGTGCCAGTCTAGGGATAGCCGGTACAGGGGGCAGGCAGCCCCAGCATTTT. It codes for CASLGIAGTGGRQPQHF.

The chain has TRBV6-5 and TRBJ1-5, with TRBD1 matching over 8 bases. Germline V gene data show CDR1 as MNHEY and CDR2 as SVGAGI. CDR3 length: 14 amino acids. V shed 5 bases, J shed 7 bases, and the junction held 7 bases outside the gene matches. The CDR3 reads CASSPTGVMQPQHF. In DNA form, the CDR3 reads TGTGCCAGCAGTCCGACAGGGGTAATGCAGCCCCAGCATTTT.

The CDR3, as DNA: TGTGCCACCAGCTCCACAGTCACCGGGGAGCTGTTTTTT. Amino acids: CATSSTVTGELFF. The V and J genes are TRBV6-6 and TRBJ2-2; no clear D gene. CDR3 size: 13 residues. V shed 10 bases and J shed 4 bases, with 13 bases lying between them. Germline CDR1 and CDR2: MNHNY and SVGAGI (reference sequence).

The chain couples TRBV19 to TRBJ1-1; 7 bases align to TRBD1. V lost 2 bases, J lost 1 base, and 4 bases stayed unmatched. Germline CDR1 is LNHDA and CDR2 is SQIVND (reference sequence). This CDR3 has 15 residues. CDR3 protein: CASSIIDRANTEAFF. CDR3 DNA sequence: TGTGCCAGTAGTATAATAGACAGGGCGAACACTGAAGCTTTCTTT.

The chain has TRBV7-9 and TRBJ2-2; 7 bases align to TRBD2. V gave up 2 bases and J gave up 5 bases; unmatched junction bases: 5. The CDR3 consists of 15 residues. CDR1 is SEHNR and CDR2 is FQNEAQ in the germline V gene (reference sequence). CDR3 DNA sequence: TGTGCCAGCAGCTTACTTCCGGGAGGAACCGGGGAGCTGTTTTTT. It encodes CASSLLPGGTGELFF. Filled out from reference TRBV7-9 and TRBJ2-2, the complete variable domain reads DTGVSQNPRHKITKRGQNVTFRCDPISEHNRLYWYRQTLGQGPEFLTYFQNEAQLEKSRLLSDRFSAERPKGSFSTLEIQRTEQGDSAMYLCASSLLPGGTGELFFGEGSRLTVL.

This chain uses TRBV15 with TRBJ1-5; D is ambiguous. CDR1 and CDR2 from the germline V gene are LNHNV and YYDKDF (reference sequence). CDR3 length equals 11 residues. Trimming removed 1 base from V and 12 bases from J, with 7 bases in between. The CDR3 reads CATSRGALQHF. In nucleotides, the CDR3 is TGTGCCACCAGCAGAGGGGCCCTCCAGCATTTT.